The present entry profiles one TCR beta chain with its context. This record belongs to a study of blood T cell repertoires in COVID-19. At the level of the study: Samples taken during acute and convalescent COVID-19 were collected in the United States, Italy and Spain. Sample material is recorded as cDNA or gDNA derived from T cells, B-cell-depleted T cells, or PBMCs.

The CDR3 contains 15 residues. Unmatched junction bases numbered 11, after V lost 4 bases and J lost 7 bases. Germline CDR1 and CDR2: LNHDA and SQIVND (reference sequence). Original methodology: Amplified reference gene primers provided the basis for estimating nucleated cell counts. Repertoires were generated with immunoSEQ multiplex PCR, while TCRdb's copy carries only in-frame clones and drops some. V and J calls and clone size are those listed in that table; D and trimming were worked out from the DNA. Here the sample spans 95,000 to 150,000 clones, 65% to 90% being singletons. The receptor was derived from an elderly woman with acute or convalescent COVID-19. The sequenced sample was peripheral blood. The V gene is TRBV19, the J gene TRBJ2-7; 9 nucleotides align to TRBD2. CDR3 loop: CASSTFAGGPREQYF. CDR3 sequence (DNA): TGTGCCAGTAGTACTTTTGCGGGGGGGCCCCGGGAGCAGTACTTC.